This T cell receptor beta chain is from a study of T-cell memory formation after mild COVID-19. About the study: TCR clustering was largely donor specific.

A note on this clonotype: Its antigen is currently unknown.

The germline CDR1 and CDR2 sequences are SGHRS and YFSETQ. The CDR3 sequence is 15 residues long. V was shortened by 0 bases and J by 3 bases, with 13 bases between the two germline ends. Employing constant-segment primers, 5'RACE generated TCR alpha and TCR beta cDNA libraries bearing sample barcodes and UMIs. TCRdb re-called the 5' RACE reads through MiXCR, storing one row per CDR3 protein. The table has about 190,000 distinct CDR3 sequences, about 17% seen once; the top ten hold roughly 2.3%. Study-level results: Largely, contracting CD4+ clones fell within CM and EM, and contracting CD8+ clones within EMRA. The study detected some responding clones in pre-infection memory, suggesting cross-reactive memory joined.

The rearrangement links TRBV5-1 to TRBJ2-7; D is ambiguous. The sample was PBMCs or a T cell subset sorted from them (not recorded which). The clonotype originates from an adult woman who had mild COVID-19 (a few samples of this study predate the infection). Cell type and time point are not known. Written as DNA, the CDR3 is TGCGCCAGCAGCTTGGACTCGGGCGCGCACTACGAGCAGTACTTC. Its protein product is CASSLDSGAHYEQYF.